The clone carrying this T cell receptor beta chain has only one observation. People in the exposed group encountered a COVID-19 case within 2 weeks before entering the study. This sample is drawn from a study of blood T cell repertoires in COVID-19. Overall study context: In each case, the material was cDNA or gDNA derived from T cells, B-cell-depleted T cells, or PBMCs.

The method was immunoSEQ multiplex PCR; TCRdb's version includes in-frame clones alone and lacks a portion of them. Seen here are about 220,000 clones, about 83% observed once, and the top ten hold 3.6%. Germline V gene data show CDR1 as SNHLY and CDR2 as FYNNEI. The CDR3 sequence is 14 residues long. The V gene lost 10 bases and the J gene lost 11 bases, with 26 bases spanning the gap. The sequence was collected from a middle-aged woman who had been exposed to COVID-19. This rearrangement joins TRBV2 to TRBJ1-1; possibly TRBD1 for D (5 bases). The specimen sequenced was PBMCs or T cells enriched from blood (not recorded which). In DNA, the CDR3 is TGTGCCACAGTGGCCCAAGGGGTAACCGTGGGGGCTTTCTTT. It yields the protein CATVAQGVTVGAFF.